This T cell receptor (beta chain) is drawn from a study of shared clonotypes between healthy human individuals. Study background: A donor's plate count was three for CD4 naive and three for CD4 memory; CD8 naive had two and CD8 memory one.

Replicate sorted-subset PCRs were loaded with around 220 ng DNA, tens of thousands of T cell genomes. The method was immunoSEQ multiplex PCR; TCRdb's version includes in-frame clones alone and lacks a portion of them. The sample contains 2 million to 2.5 million clones, approximately 94% of which appear only once. The naive CD8 fraction comprised CD45RO-negative cells positively selected for CCR7 and excluded terminally differentiated effector memory CD45RA+ cells. The V end lost 7 bases, the J end lost 6 bases, and 9 bases lay between the germline ends. Per germline, CDR1 SGHTA and CDR2 FQGNSA. CDR3 length: 12 amino acids. Findings and limits, study-wide: In this cohort, only blood was sampled, and tissue repertoires likely differ. Clonotype sharing among donors was expected to depend on sequencing depth.

This clone was picked up many times. Its antigen is currently unknown. The gene calls are TRBV7-2 and TRBJ2-2; D unresolved. Sequencing input: naive CD8+ T cells from PBMCs. The origin of this receptor is a man aged 18 to 35 in good health. Some clones in this sample may be carry-over from other donors' samples. The CDR3 DNA reads TGTGCCAGCACCACGAGGCCCGGGGAGCTGTTTTTT. Translated, it gives CASTTRPGELFF.